The 30 T cell receptor beta chains presented below share a single source sample, sequenced in a study of blood T cells in healthy people across ages. The second PCR ran about 6 to 12 cycles with a sample-barcoded 5' primer and J-beta primers. From the 5' RACE reads, TCRdb called clonotypes with MiXCR, one entry per CDR3 protein. The sample has over 1.5 million distinct CDR3 sequences; around 48% are singletons. Sequenced sample: blood. These receptors were taken from a woman in her forties in good health.

This clonotype has only a few counts. A much larger clone is a single base away; this may be a read error. The chain has TRBV6-2 or TRBV6-3 and TRBJ1-2; no clear D. The CDR3 totals 13 residues. The germline CDR1 and CDR2 sequences are MNHEY and SVGEGT. Trimming pared 5 bases from V and 2 bases from J, leaving 9 bases between. The DNA for the CDR3 is TGTGCCAGCAGTGACGAGGGAAACTATGGCTACACCTTC. Protein product: CASSDEGNYGYTF.

The rearrangement joins TRBV10-2 to TRBJ2-3; TRBD1 or TRBD2 may be the D gene (5 bases each). The CDR3 is 15 amino acids. The V gene's germline CDR1 is WSHSY and CDR2 SAAADI. V lost 1 base to trimming and J lost 4 bases, with 12 bases between them. CDR3 sequence reads: CASSEFGARADTQYF. In DNA form, the CDR3 reads TGCGCCAGCAGTGAGTTTGGGGCGCGGGCAGATACGCAGTATTTT.

The chain uses TRBV5-1 and TRBJ2-1; unclear D gene. Germline V gene data show CDR1 as SGHRS and CDR2 as YFSETQ. This CDR3 is 15 amino acids long. V lost 2 bases, J lost 2 bases, and 11 bases lay in between. This CDR3 reads CASSFSRRAYNEQFF. CDR3 coding DNA: TGCGCCAGCAGCTTTAGCCGTCGGGCCTACAATGAGCAGTTCTTC.

There are a few counts of this clonotype. The chain joins TRBV10-3 to TRBJ2-4, with 10 bases lining up with TRBD1. Germline V gives CDR1 ENHRY, CDR2 SYGVKD. This CDR3 region has 17 residues. The J segment lost 1 base and the V segment lost 3 bases, leaving 6 bases of the junction unmatched. The CDR3 nucleotides read TGTGCCATCAGTGATGGGACAGGGGTGGGGGCCAAAAACATTCAGTACTTC. The encoded protein is CAISDGTGVGAKNIQYF.

This clonotype was recorded a few times. The CDR3 nucleotides read TGTGCCAGCAGATCCGATATAGCGGGGGGAATGGAGACCCAGTACTTC. Protein sequence: CASRSDIAGGMETQYF. The chain combines TRBV28 with TRBJ2-7, with 10 bases lining up with TRBD2. The last part of the DNA fits TRBJ2-5 better; the J call may be wrong. Per germline, CDR1 MDHEN and CDR2 SYDVKM. The length of the CDR3 is 16 residues.

The V call is TRBV5-4, the J call TRBJ2-3; TRBD2 matches at 10 bases. Germline CDR1 and CDR2: SGHNT and YYREEE (reference sequence). The V and J ends lost 0 bases and 0 bases, in that order; junction bases with no gene match: 19. This CDR3 spans 22 amino acids. CDR3 nucleotide sequence: TGTGCCAGCAGCTTGGTAGTAGCGGGGGGCCAATACACCCGTACTAGCACAGATACGCAGTATTTT. It encodes CASSLVVAGGQYTRTSTDTQYF. The full variable domain, completed using reference TRBV5-4 and TRBJ2-3, is ETGVTQSPTHLIKTRGQQVTLRCSSQSGHNTVSWYQQALGQGPQFIFQYYREEENGRGNFPPRFSGLQFPNYSSELNVNALELDDSALYLCASSLVVAGGQYTRTSTDTQYFGPGTRLTVL.

CDR3 sequence reads: CAISGGQVWGTDTQYF. The DNA for the CDR3 is TGTGCCATCAGTGGGGGACAGGTCTGGGGGACAGATACGCAGTATTTT. This rearrangement joins TRBV10-3 to TRBJ2-3; 8 bases are shared with TRBD1. Germline trimming cut 4 bases from V and 3 bases from J; bases unmatched to any gene: 9. There are 16 residues in the CDR3. Germline values: CDR1 ENHRY, CDR2 SYGVKD.

The rearrangement joins TRBV7-2 to TRBJ2-5, with a tentative D call TRBD2 (7 bases). Germline-derived CDR1 and CDR2 are SGHTA and FQGNSA. V lost 5 bases to trimming and J lost 4 bases, with 17 bases between them. This CDR3 is 15 amino acids long. DNA of the CDR3: TGTGCCAGCAGCGCCCAGGGGCGGGGGAGAGAGACCCAGTACTTC. Translating it yields CASSAQGRGRETQYF.

The chain carries TRBV13 and TRBJ1-2, with a tentative D call TRBD1 (5 bases). The V end lost 5 bases, the J end lost 3 bases, and 10 bases lay between the germline ends. The CDR3 has 13 amino acids. The germline CDR1 and CDR2 sequences are PRHDT and FYEKMQ (reference sequence). The CDR3 sequence is CASSPAGHYGYTF. The CDR3 nucleotides are TGTGCCAGCAGCCCGGCGGGACACTATGGCTACACCTTC.

V usage is TRBV29-1 and J usage is TRBJ2-7, with D possibly matching TRBD2 (6 bases). With 4 bases removed from V and 6 bases from J, the gap between germline ends came to 10 bases. This CDR3 has 11 amino acids. Per germline, CDR1 SQVTM and CDR2 ANQGSEA. CDR3: CSVGRGTEQYF. For the CDR3, the DNA is TGCAGCGTTGGGAGGGGCACCGAGCAGTACTTC.

The V call is TRBV6-6, the J call TRBJ2-3; 10 bases match TRBD2. CDR1 and CDR2 from the germline V gene are MNHNY and SVGAGI (reference sequence). The V gene end was trimmed by 8 bases and the J gene end by 0 bases; junction bases not matched to a gene: 11. The CDR3 is 17 amino acids. This CDR3 is CASLGVVAGGSTDTQYF. The CDR3 region has the DNA TGTGCCAGCCTTGGAGTGGTAGCGGGGGGAAGCACAGATACGCAGTATTTT.

The chain uses TRBV27 and TRBJ2-3, with a tentative D call TRBD2 (6 bases). CDR1 is MNHEY, CDR2 SMNVEV, per germline (reference sequence). The CDR3 totals 15 residues. V lost 1 base and J 5 bases, leaving 13 bases between the germline ends. Written as DNA, the CDR3 is TGTGCCAGCAGTTTATTGGCGGGGCGTTTAGATACGCAGTATTTT. As protein: CASSLLAGRLDTQYF.

The chain carries TRBV24-1 and TRBJ2-7, with D unclear. The CDR3 runs 13 residues. The V end lost 4 bases, the J end lost 10 bases, and 16 bases lay between the germline ends. The germline CDR1 and CDR2 sequences are KGHDR and SFDVKD. In nucleotides, the CDR3 is TGTGCCACCAGTGACCCTAATGAGGAGACTCAGTACTTC. Its translation: CATSDPNEETQYF.

CDR3 region: CASKVGGNTEAFF. The CDR3 nucleotides read TGTGCCAGCAAAGTGGGGGGGAACACTGAAGCTTTCTTT. The rearrangement links TRBV7-9 to TRBJ1-1; D is possibly TRBD1 (5 bases). Trimming left V 7 bases short and J 1 base short, with 10 bases between. The CDR3 is 13 residues long. Per the germline V gene, CDR1 is SEHNR and CDR2 is FQNEAQ (reference sequence).

This clonotype was seen a few times. The CDR3, as DNA: TGTGCCAGCAGCCAAGGGCAAACAGATACGCAGTATTTT. This gives the protein CASSQGQTDTQYF. The rearrangement joins TRBV4-2 to TRBJ2-3; D not resolved. Looked up from germline, CDR1 is LGHNA and CDR2 is YNFKEQ. This CDR3 has 13 residues. Between the trimmed V and J ends, which lost 1 base and 3 bases, there was a span of 5 bases.

The chain uses TRBV6-2 or TRBV6-3 and TRBJ2-5; 8 bases are a match to TRBD1. The CDR3 has 13 amino acids. Germline V gene lookup returns CDR1 MNHEY and CDR2 SVGEGT. Losses at the gene ends were 8 bases for V and 11 bases for J; bases not matched to a gene: 13. The CDR3 loop reads CASSRDRLVEQYF. CDR3 nucleotide sequence: TGTGCCAGCTCCCGGGACAGGCTAGTGGAGCAGTACTTC.

This clonotype has a handful of counts. The gene calls are TRBV6-2 or TRBV6-3 and TRBJ2-7; 8 bases are a match to TRBD2. V gave up 0 bases and J gave up 6 bases; unmatched junction bases: 7. The CDR3 is 15 amino acids. The germline CDR1 and CDR2 sequences are MNHEY and SVGEGT. CDR3 residues: CASSYSSGTRLEQYF. CDR3 in DNA: TGTGCCAGCAGTTACTCCTCCGGGACTAGACTCGAGCAGTACTTC.

This clonotype appeared a few times. The J gene is TRBJ1-1, the V gene TRBV29-1; D remains unclear. The V gene lost 3 bases and the J gene lost 5 bases, with 7 bases spanning the gap. CDR3 size: 11 residues. Germline loops: CDR1 SQVTM, CDR2 ANQGSEA. The CDR3 sequence is CSVEWRTEAFF. CDR3 nucleotides: TGCAGCGTTGAGTGGCGAACTGAAGCTTTCTTT. Combining the CDR3 with reference TRBV29-1 and TRBJ1-1 gives the whole variable domain SAVISQKPSRDICQRGTSLTIQCQVDSQVTMMFWYRQQPGQSLTLIATANQGSEATYESGFVIDKFPISRPNLTFSTLTVSNMSPEDSSIYLCSVEWRTEAFFGQGTRLTVV.

V is TRBV6-5 and J is TRBJ2-5; TRBD1 aligns across 9 bases. The J call may be wrong; the DNA end is better matched by TRBJ2-7. The CDR3 is 15 residues long. Germline assignment: CDR1 MNHEY and CDR2 SVGAGI. The CDR3 nucleotides read TGTGCCAGCAGTTACTCAGGGACAGGGCGCTACGAGCAGTACTTC. Translation: CASSYSGTGRYEQYF.

This chain joins TRBV4-1 and TRBJ2-5, with 9 bases identical to TRBD2. The CDR3 has 18 amino acids. The germline gives CDR1 MGHRA, CDR2 YSYEKL. V lost 0 bases to trimming and J lost 11 bases; unmatched junction nucleotides: 19. This chain's CDR3 is CASSQDTPPGLANWEQYF. CDR3 nucleotides: TGCGCCAGCAGCCAAGATACGCCCCCGGGACTAGCAAATTGGGAGCAGTACTTC.

This rearrangement joins TRBV25-1 to TRBJ2-1; tentative D call: TRBD1 (6 bases). Trimming shortened V by 3 bases and J by 2 bases, and 14 bases separated the two germline ends. Germline V CDR1 and CDR2: MGHDK, SYGVNS. There are 16 residues in the CDR3. CDR3 nucleotides: TGTGCCAGCAGTGAGGAAGTCCGGGACACCTACAATGAGCAGTTCTTC. Its translation: CASSEEVRDTYNEQFF. The full variable domain, completed using reference TRBV25-1 and TRBJ2-1, is EADIYQTPRYLVIGTGKKITLECSQTMGHDKMYWYQQDPGMELHLIHYSYGVNSTEKGDLSSESTVSRIRTEHFPLTLESARPSHTSQYLCASSEEVRDTYNEQFFGPGTRLTVL.

This chain connects TRBV20-1 to TRBJ2-3; D is unclear. V lost 3 bases and J lost 7, with 11 bases in between. Germline values: CDR1 DFQATT, CDR2 SNEGSKA (reference sequence). The CDR3 has 12 residues. The CDR3 loop is CSASVPGYTQYF. CDR3 DNA sequence: TGCAGTGCTAGTGTGCCCGGCTATACGCAGTATTTT.

This clonotype has a single count. The chain uses TRBV7-9 and TRBJ2-5, with 9 bases aligning to TRBD2. The CDR3 is made up of 15 amino acids. Trimming removed 5 bases from V and 1 base from J; junction bases left unmatched: 5. CDR1 and CDR2 from the germline V gene are SEHNR and FQNEAQ (reference sequence). In DNA form, the CDR3 reads TGTGCCAGCAGCGCCGGACTAGCGTTCCAAGAGACCCAGTACTTC. It codes for CASSAGLAFQETQYF.

The chain employs TRBV12-3 or TRBV12-4 and TRBJ1-5, with TRBD1 identical over 8 bases. CDR3 size: 14 residues. V lost 2 bases to trimming and J lost 5 bases; unmatched junction nucleotides: 2. The CDR3 DNA follows: TGTGCCAGCAGTTTACGACAGGGGTATCAGCCCCAGCATTTT. Amino acid sequence: CASSLRQGYQPQHF.

The chain recombines TRBV12-3 or TRBV12-4 with TRBJ2-5, with D maybe TRBD1 (5 bases). This CDR3 has 14 residues. Trimming left V 5 bases short and J 7 bases short, with 17 bases between. For the CDR3, the DNA is TGTGCCAGCAGTCCCCAACTCGCTCAGGGGACCCAGTACTTC. Translating it yields CASSPQLAQGTQYF.

To note about this clonotype: A read error may account for a junction end that differs from germline. The V and J genes are TRBV12-3 or TRBV12-4 and TRBJ2-1, with TRBD2 matching over 10 bases. The CDR3 loop spans 22 amino acids. For the CDR3, the DNA is TGTGCCAGCGGTTTCAGTTGGGGTAGAGGGTTGGTAGCGGGGGGTTTCAACCATGAGCAGTTCTTC. This sequence encodes CASGFSWGRGLVAGGFNHEQFF.

V usage is TRBV20-1 and J usage is TRBJ2-1; 7 nucleotides match TRBD1. V shed 3 bases, J shed 7 bases, and the junction held 12 bases outside the gene matches. Germline CDR1 reads DFQATT; CDR2 reads SNEGSKA (reference sequence). The CDR3 runs to 15 residues. Here the CDR3 DNA reads TGCAGTGCTAGTCAAAGGGCAGGGGGATCAAATGAGCAGTTCTTC. This encodes CSASQRAGGSNEQFF.

V gene TRBV10-3 combines with J gene TRBJ2-4; 9 positions match TRBD1. With 7 bases clipped from V and 13 bases from J, the junction kept 20 bases outside the gene matches. The germline CDR1 and CDR2 sequences are ENHRY and SYGVKD. The CDR3 spans 16 residues. CDR3 sequence reads: CAIMVEHGTGSGEQYF. Written as DNA, the CDR3 is TGTGCCATCATGGTCGAGCACGGGACAGGGTCTGGGGAGCAGTACTTC.

This chain connects TRBV12-3 or TRBV12-4 to TRBJ1-1; 9 bases are a match to TRBD1. V was clipped by 4 bases and J by 4 bases; unmatched bases: 1. The CDR3 covers 13 residues. For the CDR3, the DNA is TGTGCCAGCAGTTGGGGACAGGGCACTGAAGCTTTCTTT. Amino acid sequence: CASSWGQGTEAFF.

The chain couples TRBV7-8 to TRBJ2-5; 8 nucleotides match TRBD2. The CDR3 spans 18 residues. CDR1 and CDR2 from the germline V gene are SGHVS and FQNEAQ. The V and J ends lost 5 bases and 4 bases, in that order; junction bases with no gene match: 18. The CDR3 here is CASSRRGDGGAISETQYF. CDR3 coding DNA: TGTGCCAGCAGCAGACGGGGTGACGGGGGGGCCATTTCAGAGACCCAGTACTTC.